This TCR beta chain was recovered during a study of shared clonotypes between healthy human individuals. Over several immunoSEQ plates, each subset's genomic DNA was distributed in even portions. Generated by immunoSEQ multiplex PCR, the TCRdb table keeps only in-frame clones and is missing some. The sample records 2,500,000 or so clones, 85% to 95% being singletons. Worth noting for this clone: Distinct nucleotide sequences in the sample also encode this CDR3.

J gave up 0 bases and V 0 bases, and 3 bases lay outside the gene matches. The germline CDR1 and CDR2 sequences are SGHRS and YFSETQ. The CDR3 loop spans 17 amino acids. The TCR was taken from a man aged 18 to 30 in good health. Some clones in this sample may be carry-over from other donors' samples. V usage is TRBV5-1 and J usage is TRBJ2-1, with 10 positions matching TRBD2. The sample consisted of naive CD4+ T cells from PBMCs. Stated subset: CD45RA+ positively selected. CDR3 protein: CASSLAASGSSYNEQFF. The CDR3 DNA reads as TGCGCCAGCAGCTTGGCGGCTAGCGGGAGCTCCTACAATGAGCAGTTCTTC.